Following are 10 T cell receptor beta chains from one sample sequenced in a study of PD-L1 blockade in urothelial cancer. Time point of the sample: pretreatment peripheral blood. Measured with immunoSEQ multiplex PCR; TCRdb has only the in-frame clones, and not every one. The sample lists roughly 20,000 clones; approximately 90% were seen once. The sample here was PBMCs, taken around atezolizumab (anti-PD-L1) treatment. The origin of the receptors is a man in his 70s with urothelial cancer.

The CDR3 DNA reads TGTGCCAGCAGCGCCACAGGGGCCCTAGCCAAAAACATTCAGTACTTC. Protein: CASSATGALAKNIQYF. The chain recombines TRBV9 with TRBJ2-4; 7 bases map to TRBD1. V shed 3 bases, J shed 0 bases, and the junction held 6 bases outside the gene matches. CDR3 length: 16 amino acids. From germline, CDR1 is SGDLS and CDR2 YYNGEE.

V is TRBV19 and J is TRBJ2-2, with TRBD1 matching 7 bases. CDR1 and CDR2 (germline): LNHDA, SQIVND (reference sequence). The CDR3 contains 17 residues. V trimming: 0 bases; J trimming: 6 bases; junction bases outside the gene matches: 10. CDR3 sequence (DNA): TGTGCCAGTAGTATAGATTGGAGACAGGGCTATTCCGGGGAGCTGTTTTTT. This codes for CASSIDWRQGYSGELFF.

The V and J genes are TRBV10-3 and TRBJ1-6; tentatively, D is TRBD1 (6 bases). Between the trimmed V and J ends, which lost 2 bases and 13 bases, there was a span of 6 bases. Germline CDR1 ENHRY, CDR2 SYGVKD. This CDR3 spans 11 amino acids. Here the CDR3 DNA reads TGTGCCATCAGTGAGCAGGGGCCCCTCCACTTT. Residues: CAISEQGPLHF.

The chain is built from TRBV18 and TRBJ2-7; maybe TRBD2 (5 bases). The CDR3 has 14 amino acids. V lost 0 bases and J lost 6, with 12 bases in between. Germline assignment: CDR1 KGHSH and CDR2 LQKENI. Written as DNA, the CDR3 is TGTGCCAGCTCACCACCACAAGGGAGTAGCGAGCAGTACTTC. Translation: CASSPPQGSSEQYF.

This clone was seen a few times. The V gene is TRBV19, the J gene TRBJ1-4, with D perhaps TRBD1 (6 bases). The CDR3 is 15 amino acids. Between the trimmed V and J ends, which lost 6 bases and 8 bases, there was a span of 19 bases. The germline CDR1 and CDR2 sequences are LNHDA and SQIVND (reference sequence). The CDR3 loop reads CASRGHGRRDEKLFF. As DNA, the CDR3 is TGTGCCAGTAGGGGACACGGGCGACGGGACGAAAAACTGTTTTTT.

V and J are TRBV5-1 and TRBJ2-7, with D unresolved. The V gene lost 1 base and the J gene lost 7 bases, with 12 bases spanning the gap. Germline-derived CDR1 and CDR2 are SGHRS and YFSETQ. This CDR3 contains 13 residues. CDR3 region: CASSLSPKEEQYF. Written as DNA, the CDR3 is TGCGCCAGCAGCTTGTCGCCCAAGGAGGAGCAGTACTTC.

This clone was observed a single time. This chain joins TRBV11-2 and TRBJ2-1; 7 bases are a match to TRBD2. Germline V gene lookup returns CDR1 SGHAT and CDR2 FQNNGV. With V trimmed by 7 bases and J by 9 bases, 6 bases remained unmatched. This CDR3 region has 12 residues. The CDR3 sequence: CASTQTSTEQFF. DNA for the CDR3: TGTGCCAGCACCCAGACTAGCACTGAGCAGTTCTTC.

The V gene is TRBV6-1, the J gene TRBJ1-4, with D uncertain. Germline CDR1 and CDR2: MNHNS and SASEGT. The V end was cut by 6 bases, the J end by 0 bases, with 8 bases between. The CDR3 extends over 14 amino acids. In nucleotides, the CDR3 is TGTGCCAGCAGGGCGGGTGCAACTAATGAAAAACTGTTTTTT. Translating it yields CASRAGATNEKLFF.

This chain uses TRBV19 with TRBJ2-2; TRBD2 matches at 11 bases. The CDR3 runs 16 residues. Per the germline V gene, CDR1 is LNHDA and CDR2 is SQIVND (reference sequence). V dropped 10 bases and J dropped 5; count of bases not matched to a gene: 12. CDR3 residues: CATKRLAGGRTGELFF. DNA of the CDR3: TGTGCCACCAAAAGATTAGCGGGGGGGCGAACCGGGGAGCTGTTTTTT.

The V and J genes are TRBV6-6 and TRBJ1-2; D remains unclear. This CDR3 has 15 residues. V lost 6 bases, J lost 4 bases, and 18 bases lay in between. Germline CDR1 reads MNHNY; CDR2 reads SVGAGI (reference sequence). The chain's CDR3 is CASRPPLSLSYGYTF. CDR3 in DNA: TGTGCCAGCAGGCCCCCTCTAAGTCTTTCCTATGGCTACACCTTC.